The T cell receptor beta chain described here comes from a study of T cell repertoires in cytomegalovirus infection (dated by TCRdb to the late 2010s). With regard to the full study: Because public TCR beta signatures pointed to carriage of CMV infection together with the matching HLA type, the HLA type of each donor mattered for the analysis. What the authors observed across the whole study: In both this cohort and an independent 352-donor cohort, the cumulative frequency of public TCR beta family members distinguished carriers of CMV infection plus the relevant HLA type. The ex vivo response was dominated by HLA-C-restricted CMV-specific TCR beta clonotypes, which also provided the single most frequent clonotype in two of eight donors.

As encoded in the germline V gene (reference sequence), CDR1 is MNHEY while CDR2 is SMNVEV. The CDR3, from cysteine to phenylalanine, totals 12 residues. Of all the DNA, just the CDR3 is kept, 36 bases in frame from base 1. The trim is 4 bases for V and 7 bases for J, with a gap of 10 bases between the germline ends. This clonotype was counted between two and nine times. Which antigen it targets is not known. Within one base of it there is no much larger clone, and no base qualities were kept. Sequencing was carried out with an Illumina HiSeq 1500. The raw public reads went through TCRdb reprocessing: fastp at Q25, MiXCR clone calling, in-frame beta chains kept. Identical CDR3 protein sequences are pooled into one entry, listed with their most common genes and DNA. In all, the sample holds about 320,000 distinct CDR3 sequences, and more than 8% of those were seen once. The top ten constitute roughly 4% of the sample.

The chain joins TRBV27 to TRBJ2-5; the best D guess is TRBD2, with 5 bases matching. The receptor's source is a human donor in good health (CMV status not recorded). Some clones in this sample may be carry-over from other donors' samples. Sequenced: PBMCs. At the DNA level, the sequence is TGTGCCAGCAGTTCCCGGGCGGGGACCCAGTACTTC. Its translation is CASSSRAGTQYF.